These T cell receptor beta chains were read from a single sample in a study of cytomegalovirus exposure and HLA in healthy donors. Some clones are missing from TCRdb's copy, which holds only in-frame ones; the method was immunoSEQ multiplex PCR. The sample yields tens of thousands of clones, around 92% seen once. The sample taken for sequencing was PBMCs. Source of these receptors: a woman between 18 and 29 years old in good health and CMV-seronegative. Both conserved end residues are part of each CDR3. D genes are given only for firm matches. Not every row has a clone size; where given, it reads once, few, many or a size class.

clone_size j_call v_call d_call cdr3_aa cdr3_nt
NA TRBJ2-7 TRBV6-5 NA CASSYSPVYEQYF TGTGCCAGCAGTTACTCCCCGGTCTACGAGCAGTACTTC
NA TRBJ1-2 TRBV28 TRBD1 CASSSGQGFVYGYTF TGTGCCAGCAGTTCCGGACAGGGGTTTGTCTATGGCTACACCTTC
NA TRBJ2-7 TRBV19 TRBD1 CASSRWDRGYEQYF TGTGCCAGTAGTAGGTGGGACAGGGGCTACGAGCAGTACTTC
NA TRBJ1-1 TRBV4-2 NA CASSQESSLTYTEAFF TGTGCCAGCAGCCAAGAGTCGAGCTTAACCTACACTGAAGCTTTCTTT
once TRBJ2-5 TRBV28 NA CASSLLANQETQYF TGTGCCAGCAGTTTACTAGCGAACCAAGAGACCCAGTACTTC
NA TRBJ2-1 TRBV11-2 TRBD2 CASSPGLAGGPLYNEQFF TGTGCCAGCAGCCCAGGACTAGCGGGGGGCCCACTCTACAATGAGCAGTTCTTC
NA TRBJ1-2 TRBV19 NA CASSPLENYGYTF TGTGCCAGTAGTCCTCTGGAGAACTATGGCTACACCTTC
NA TRBJ1-2 TRBV5-6 NA CASSLAVLNYGYTF TGTGCCAGCAGCTTGGCCGTCCTGAACTATGGCTACACCTTC
NA TRBJ2-7 TRBV5-1 TRBD2 CASSAGVSGGRYEQYF TGCGCCAGCAGCGCTGGCGTCTCGGGAGGGCGGTACGAGCAGTACTTC
once TRBJ2-2 TRBV2 TRBD2 CASSEVPGGTGELFF TGTGCCAGCAGTGAGGTCCCGGGAGGGACCGGGGAGCTGTTTTTT
NA TRBJ2-5 TRBV5-1 TRBD1 CASRGTGSETQYF TGCGCCAGCAGGGGGACAGGGTCCGAGACCCAGTACTTC
NA TRBJ2-3 TRBV4-1 TRBD2 CASSRGLAKTSTDTQYF TGCGCCAGCAGCCGAGGACTAGCGAAAACCAGCACAGATACGCAGTATTTT
NA TRBJ2-7 TRBV28 NA CASSLFLGGGQGPQLF TGTGCCAGCAGTTTATTTTTGGGGGGGGGCCAGGGACCTCAGCTTTTT
NA TRBJ2-3 TRBV19 NA CASSIDWLARGTDTQYF TGTGCCAGTAGTATAGATTGGCTAGCCCGGGGAACAGATACGCAGTATTTT
NA TRBJ1-1 TRBV28 NA CASSLVRGDTEAFF TGTGCCAGCAGTTTGGTCAGGGGAGACACTGAAGCTTTCTTT
NA TRBJ2-7 TRBV7-6 NA CASSSKDAQTGSEQYF TGTGCCAGCAGCTCGAAGGACGCCCAGACAGGCTCCGAGCAGTACTTC
NA TRBJ1-2 TRBV6-1 NA CASRYSSYGYTF TGTGCCAGCAGATACAGCTCCTATGGCTACACCTTC
NA TRBJ1-1 TRBV5-4 NA CASSLAGGRKGNTEAFF TGTGCCAGCAGCTTGGCGGGGGGGCGAAAGGGGAACACTGAAGCTTTCTTT
NA TRBJ2-2 TRBV27 TRBD2 CASTSLRLAGGPTGELFF TGTGCCAGCACCTCCCTAAGACTAGCGGGAGGGCCCACCGGGGAGCTGTTTTTT
NA TRBJ2-1 TRBV5-1 TRBD2 CASSLGPGGNNEQFF TGCGCCAGCAGCTTGGGGCCGGGGGGAAACAATGAGCAGTTCTTC
NA TRBJ2-1 TRBV19 NA CATGRQYNEQFF TGTGCCACGGGGAGACAATACAATGAGCAGTTCTTC
NA TRBJ2-5 TRBV15 NA CATSRDTGTQYF TGTGCCACCAGCAGAGATACAGGGACCCAGTACTTC
NA TRBJ2-7 TRBV30 NA CAWSVRRDYEQYF TGTGCCTGGAGTGTACGCCGGGACTACGAGCAGTACTTC
NA TRBJ2-5 TRBV5-4 TRBD1 CASSSGQGRMETQYF TGTGCCAGCAGTTCTGGACAGGGGCGGATGGAGACCCAGTACTTC
NA TRBJ2-7 TRBV11-2 NA CASSSDEQYF TGTGCCAGCAGCTCCGACGAGCAGTACTTC
NA TRBJ2-7 TRBV6-5 TRBD2 CASSYSSGGDYEQYF TGTGCCAGCAGTTACTCCAGCGGGGGGGATTACGAGCAGTACTTC
NA TRBJ2-2 TRBV28 NA CASSRGTSYTGELFF TGTGCCAGCAGCCGCGGGACGTCTTACACCGGGGAGCTGTTTTTT
NA TRBJ2-1 TRBV13 TRBD2 CASSLGGLGQHEQFF TGTGCCAGCAGCTTAGGGGGACTAGGTCAACATGAGCAGTTCTTC
NA TRBJ1-4 TRBV27 NA CASSFGPHYLGAVNEKLFF TGTGCCAGCAGTTTTGGACCCCATTACCTGGGGGCAGTAAATGAAAAACTGTTTTTT
NA TRBJ1-1 TRBV15 NA CATSREGRDTEAFF TGTGCCACCAGCAGAGAGGGGAGAGACACTGAAGCTTTCTTT
NA TRBJ1-1 TRBV28 NA CASSRHRQELNTEAFF TGTGCCAGCAGCCGCCACCGACAGGAGTTGAACACTGAAGCTTTCTTT
NA TRBJ1-5 TRBV6-1 NA CASKEDRSGNQPQHF TGTGCCAGCAAAGAAGACAGGTCCGGCAATCAGCCCCAGCATTTT
once TRBJ1-4 TRBV11-2 NA CASSQLRTVRNEKLFF TGTGCCAGCAGCCAACTGAGGACAGTTCGAAATGAAAAACTGTTTTTT
NA TRBJ1-1 TRBV7-6 TRBD1 CASKGQLNTEAFF TGTGCCAGCAAGGGACAGTTGAACACTGAAGCTTTCTTT
NA TRBJ2-7 TRBV5-6 NA CASSRTARHEQYF TGTGCCAGCAGCCGGACAGCTCGTCACGAGCAGTACTTC
NA TRBJ2-1 TRBV5-1 NA CASRRQDEQFF TGCGCCAGCAGGCGACAAGATGAGCAGTTCTTC
NA TRBJ1-4 TRBV5-4 TRBD1 CASSLGRTGYEKLFF TGTGCCAGCAGCTTGGGGCGGACAGGGTACGAAAAACTGTTTTTT